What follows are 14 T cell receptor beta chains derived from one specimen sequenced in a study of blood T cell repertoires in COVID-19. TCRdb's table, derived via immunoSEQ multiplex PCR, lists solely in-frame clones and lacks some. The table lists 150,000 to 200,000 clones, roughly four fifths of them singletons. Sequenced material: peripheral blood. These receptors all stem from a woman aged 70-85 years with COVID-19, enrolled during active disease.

The CDR3 region is CASSLGSPTGRNEQFF. Written as DNA, the CDR3 is TGTGCCAGCAGCTTAGGTAGTCCGACAGGGAGGAATGAGCAGTTCTTC. The genes are TRBV7-2 and TRBJ2-1, with a possible D match to TRBD1 (7 bases). Germline V gene lookup returns CDR1 SGHTA and CDR2 FQGNSA. With 1 base removed from V and 7 bases from J, the gap between germline ends came to 17 bases. The CDR3 contains 16 residues.

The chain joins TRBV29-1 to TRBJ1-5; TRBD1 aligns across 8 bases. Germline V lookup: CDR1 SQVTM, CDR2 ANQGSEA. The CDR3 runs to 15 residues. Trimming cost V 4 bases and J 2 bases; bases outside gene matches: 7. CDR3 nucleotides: TGCAGCGTTGTTGAACAGGGGGGCGGCAATCAGCCCCAGCATTTT. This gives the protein CSVVEQGGGNQPQHF.

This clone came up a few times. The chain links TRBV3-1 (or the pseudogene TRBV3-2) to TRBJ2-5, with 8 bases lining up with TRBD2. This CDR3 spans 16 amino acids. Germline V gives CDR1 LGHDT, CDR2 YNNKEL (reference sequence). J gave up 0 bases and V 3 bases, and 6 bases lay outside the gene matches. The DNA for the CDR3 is TGTGCCAGCAGCCACATTAGCGGGATGGACCAAGAGACCCAGTACTTC. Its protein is CASSHISGMDQETQYF.

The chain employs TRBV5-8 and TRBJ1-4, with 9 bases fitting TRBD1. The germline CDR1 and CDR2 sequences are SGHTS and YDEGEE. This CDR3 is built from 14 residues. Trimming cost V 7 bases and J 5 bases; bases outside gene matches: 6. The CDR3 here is CASGLGTGNEKLFF. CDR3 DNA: TGTGCCAGCGGTTTGGGGACAGGGAATGAAAAACTGTTTTTT.

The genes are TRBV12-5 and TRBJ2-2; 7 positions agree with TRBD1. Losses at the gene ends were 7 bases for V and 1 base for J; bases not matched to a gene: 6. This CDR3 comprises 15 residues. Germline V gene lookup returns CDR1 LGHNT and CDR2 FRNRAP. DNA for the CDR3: TGTGCTAGTGCTCTCGACAGGGTGAACACCGGGGAGCTGTTTTTT. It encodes CASALDRVNTGELFF. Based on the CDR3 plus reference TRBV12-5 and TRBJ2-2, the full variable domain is DARVTQTPRHKVTEMGQEVTMRCQPILGHNTVFWYRQTMMQGLELLAYFRNRAPLDDSGMPKDRFSAEMPDATLATLKIQPSEPRDSAVYFCASALDRVNTGELFFGEGSRLTVL.

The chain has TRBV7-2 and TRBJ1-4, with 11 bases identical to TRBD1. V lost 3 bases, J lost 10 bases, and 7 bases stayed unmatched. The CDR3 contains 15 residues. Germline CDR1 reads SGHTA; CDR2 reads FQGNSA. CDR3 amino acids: CASSFGQGARGKLFF. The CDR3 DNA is TGTGCCAGCAGCTTTGGACAGGGGGCTCGAGGAAAACTGTTTTTT.

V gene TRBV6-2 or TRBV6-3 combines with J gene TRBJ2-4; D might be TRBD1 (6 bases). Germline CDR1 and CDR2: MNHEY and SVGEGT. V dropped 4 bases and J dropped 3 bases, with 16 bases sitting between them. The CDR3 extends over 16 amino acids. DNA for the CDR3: TGTGCCAGCAGTTCTACAGGGTATGACGGCAAAAACATTCAGTACTTC. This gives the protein CASSSTGYDGKNIQYF.

The DNA of the CDR3 is TGCGCCAGCAGCCCCCAGGGATCCTACGAGCAGTACTTC. Translation gives CASSPQGSYEQYF. The gene calls are TRBV5-1 and TRBJ2-7; tentatively, D is TRBD1 (5 bases). Trimming removed 4 bases at V and 1 base at J, with 9 bases between. This CDR3 has 13 amino acids. Germline CDR1 and CDR2: SGHRS and YFSETQ.

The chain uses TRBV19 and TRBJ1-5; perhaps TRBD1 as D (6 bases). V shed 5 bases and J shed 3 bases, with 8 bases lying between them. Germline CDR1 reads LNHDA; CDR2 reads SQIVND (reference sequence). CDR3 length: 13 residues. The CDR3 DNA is TGTGCCAGTAGTGGACAGTACAATCAGCCCCAGCATTTT. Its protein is CASSGQYNQPQHF.

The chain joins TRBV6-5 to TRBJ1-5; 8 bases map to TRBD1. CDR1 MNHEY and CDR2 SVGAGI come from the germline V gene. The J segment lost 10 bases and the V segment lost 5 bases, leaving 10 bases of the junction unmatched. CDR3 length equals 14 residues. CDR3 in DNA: TGTGCCAGCAGTCTGACAGGGGCAATTAAACCCCAGCATTTT. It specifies CASSLTGAIKPQHF.

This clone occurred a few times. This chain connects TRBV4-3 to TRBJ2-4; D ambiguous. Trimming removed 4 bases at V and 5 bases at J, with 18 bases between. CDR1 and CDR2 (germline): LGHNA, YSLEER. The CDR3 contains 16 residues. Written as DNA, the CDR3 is TGCGCCAGCAGCCCCGGCTCGGGTGTCGGTCAAAACATTCAGTACTTC. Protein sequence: CASSPGSGVGQNIQYF.

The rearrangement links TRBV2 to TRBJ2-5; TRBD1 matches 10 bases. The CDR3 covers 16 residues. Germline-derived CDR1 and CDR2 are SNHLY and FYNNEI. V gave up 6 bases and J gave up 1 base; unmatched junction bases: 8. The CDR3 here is CASREDRGGGQETQYF. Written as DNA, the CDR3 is TGTGCCAGCAGGGAGGACAGGGGGGGTGGCCAAGAGACCCAGTACTTC.

The CDR3 nucleotides are TGCAGCGTGGGGACAGGGGCGGGGAATCAGCCCCAGCATTTT. Protein product: CSVGTGAGNQPQHF. The chain employs TRBV29-1 and TRBJ1-5; 10 positions agree with TRBD1. V was pared by 6 bases and J by 4 bases, with 6 bases of the junction left unmatched. Germline V lookup: CDR1 SQVTM, CDR2 ANQGSEA. This CDR3 comprises 14 residues. The full variable domain, its missing parts supplied by reference TRBV29-1 and TRBJ1-5, is SAVISQKPSRDICQRGTSLTIQCQVDSQVTMMFWYRQQPGQSLTLIATANQGSEATYESGFVIDKFPISRPNLTFSTLTVSNMSPEDSSIYLCSVGTGAGNQPQHFGDGTRLSIL.

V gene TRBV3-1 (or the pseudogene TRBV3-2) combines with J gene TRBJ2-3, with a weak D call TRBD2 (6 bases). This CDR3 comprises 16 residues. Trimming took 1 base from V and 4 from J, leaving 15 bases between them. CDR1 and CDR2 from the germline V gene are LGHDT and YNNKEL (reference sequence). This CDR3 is CASSQVGGAGSDTQYF. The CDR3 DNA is TGTGCCAGCAGCCAAGTAGGCGGGGCAGGGTCAGATACGCAGTATTTT.